The rows below give T cell receptor beta chains drawn from one sample of a study of T-cell memory formation after mild COVID-19. From the 5' RACE reads, TCRdb called clonotypes with MiXCR, one entry per CDR3 protein. The table shows under 400,000 distinct CDR3 sequences, with around 27% occurring only once. Sequencing was carried out using PBMCs or a T cell subset sorted from them (not recorded which). The receptors originated from an adult woman who had mild COVID-19 (a few samples of this study predate the infection). Cell type and time point are not known. CDR3s include the opening cysteine and the closing phenylalanine or tryptophan. Each record gives: clone size, CDR3 length, D gene, V gene, J gene, CDR3 protein, CDR3 DNA. A D gene is named only where the DNA matches it firmly. Clone size, where shown, is once, few, many, or a class for clones that have expanded.

-	15	TRBD2	TRBV6-2/TRBV6-3	TRBJ2-3	CASRRLAGGSDTQYF	TGTGCCAGCAGGAGACTAGCGGGAGGCTCAGATACGCAGTATTTT
-	14	-	TRBV3-1	TRBJ2-7	CASSQGTFSYEQYF	TGTGCCAGCAGCCAGGGGACTTTCTCCTACGAGCAGTACTTC
-	15	-	TRBV4-1	TRBJ2-1	CASSREGGLLNEQFF	TGCGCCAGCAGCAGGGAAGGCGGCCTTCTCAATGAGCAGTTCTTC
-	14	-	TRBV28	TRBJ1-5	CASRSGSSNQPQHF	TGTGCCAGCCGGTCGGGGTCTAGCAATCAGCCCCAGCATTTT
-	15	-	TRBV12-3/TRBV12-4	TRBJ1-6	CASSPRSGTNSPLHF	TGTGCCAGCAGCCCCCGGTCAGGGACCAATTCACCCCTCCACTTT
few	17	-	TRBV20-1	TRBJ1-2	CSARDPQGTFRGYGYTF	TGCAGTGCTAGAGACCCACAAGGGACTTTCAGAGGCTATGGCTACACCTTC
-	15	-	TRBV5-1	TRBJ1-5	CASSLLGHTNQPQHF	TGCGCCAGCAGCTTGTTGGGACACACCAATCAGCCCCAGCATTTT
-	14	-	TRBV12-3/TRBV12-4	TRBJ2-7	CASSLARGFYEQYF	TGTGCCAGCAGTTTAGCGAGAGGGTTCTACGAGCAGTACTTC
few	15	-	TRBV5-5	TRBJ2-5	CASSWGAPREETQYF	TGTGCCAGCAGCTGGGGGGCACCGAGAGAAGAGACCCAGTACTTC
few	14	TRBD2	TRBV30	TRBJ2-3	CAWLAGHSTDTQYF	TGTGCCTGGCTAGCGGGACATAGCACAGATACGCAGTATTTT
-	13	-	TRBV20-1	TRBJ1-5	CSARYSHNQPQHF	TGCAGTGCTAGATACAGTCACAATCAGCCCCAGCATTTT
few	14	-	TRBV12-3/TRBV12-4	TRBJ2-7	CASSLDEYPYEQYF	TGTGCCAGCAGTTTAGATGAGTACCCCTACGAGCAGTACTTC
few	15	-	TRBV28	TRBJ2-2	CASMVSGVDGGELFF	TGTGCCAGCATGGTATCAGGAGTTGATGGCGGGGAGCTGTTTTTT
few	16	-	TRBV19	TRBJ1-2	CASSIGGGPPSYGYTF	TGTGCCAGTAGTATTGGTGGAGGGCCCCCCTCCTATGGCTACACCTTC
few	12	-	TRBV12-3/TRBV12-4	TRBJ2-7	CASSPGINEQYF	TGTGCCAGCAGCCCTGGTATCAACGAGCAGTACTTC
-	16	TRBD1	TRBV30	TRBJ1-4	CAWSVDRAETNEKLFF	TGTGCCTGGAGTGTAGACAGGGCTGAAACTAATGAAAAACTGTTTTTT
few	14	-	TRBV20-1	TRBJ2-7	CSASRPEGPYEQYF	TGCAGTGCTAGTCGACCCGAGGGCCCCTACGAGCAGTACTTC
few	16	TRBD1	TRBV20-1	TRBJ1-2	CSAREGQLRGYNGYTF	TGCAGTGCTAGAGAGGGACAGCTACGCGGGTACAATGGCTACACCTTC
-	17	TRBD1	TRBV7-3	TRBJ2-1	CASSSHPRTGRLDEQFF	TGTGCCAGCAGCAGCCACCCCCGGACAGGGCGACTAGATGAGCAGTTCTTC
once	12	-	TRBV7-9	TRBJ2-3	CASASPTDTQYF	TGTGCCAGCGCTAGCCCCACAGATACGCAGTATTTT
-	16	-	TRBV5-5	TRBJ1-1	CASSLLLAEMNTEAFF	TGTGCCAGCAGCTTGCTTTTGGCAGAGATGAACACTGAAGCTTTCTTT
-	14	-	TRBV28	TRBJ2-3	CASSHTASTDTQYF	TGTGCCAGCAGCCACACAGCTAGCACAGATACGCAGTATTTT
few	16	TRBD2	TRBV7-6	TRBJ2-3	CASSLTLAGAGDTQYF	TGTGCCAGCAGCTTGACACTAGCGGGAGCTGGAGATACGCAGTATTTT
-	16	TRBD1	TRBV6-2/TRBV6-3	TRBJ1-3	CASSKRDRRSGNTIYF	TGTGCCAGCAGTAAAAGGGACAGACGTTCTGGAAACACCATATATTTT
-	13	-	TRBV7-2	TRBJ1-2	CASSFYREDGYTF	TGTGCCAGCAGCTTCTACCGGGAGGATGGCTACACCTTC
once	13	-	TRBV5-5	TRBJ2-7	CASSFRVSYEQYF	TGTGCCAGCAGCTTTAGAGTCTCCTACGAGCAGTACTTC
-	14	-	TRBV7-3	TRBJ2-3	CASSLGGLTDTQYF	TGTGCCAGCAGCTTAGGCGGACTCACAGATACGCAGTATTTT
few	12	-	TRBV15	TRBJ1-1	CATSRVGTEAFF	TGTGCCACCAGCAGAGTGGGCACTGAAGCTTTCTTT
-	14	TRBD1	TRBV20-1	TRBJ2-1	CSASSGGSPQEQFF	TGCAGTGCTAGCTCAGGGGGCTCGCCCCAGGAGCAGTTCTTC
-	14	-	TRBV6-2/TRBV6-3	TRBJ1-1	CASSYVGGYGEAFF	TGTGCCAGCAGTTACGTAGGGGGGTATGGTGAAGCTTTCTTT
once	14	-	TRBV12-3/TRBV12-4	TRBJ1-6	CASSFRTGSSPLHF	TGTGCCAGCAGTTTTAGAACAGGGTCTTCACCCCTCCACTTT
-	17	-	TRBV4-2	TRBJ2-6	CASSQDITGSGANVLTF	TGTGCCAGCAGCCAAGATATCACAGGCTCTGGGGCCAACGTCCTGACTTTC
few	17	TRBD2	TRBV24-1	TRBJ2-1	CATSDPRIRGGYNEQFF	TGTGCCACCAGTGATCCGCGAATTCGGGGGGGATACAATGAGCAGTTCTTC
-	15	TRBD1	TRBV6-5	TRBJ2-7	CASRYHRGRIDEQYF	TGTGCCAGCAGGTATCACAGGGGGCGCATCGACGAGCAGTACTTC
-	16	-	TRBV7-2	TRBJ2-1	CASSPRGRGGLDEQFF	TGTGCCAGCAGCCCCAGGGGCCGGGGTGGGTTGGATGAGCAGTTCTTC
few	14	TRBD2	TRBV12-3/TRBV12-4	TRBJ2-3	CASRIAGGTDTQYF	TGTGCCAGCAGAATAGCGGGGGGTACAGATACGCAGTATTTT
-	14	TRBD2	TRBV7-2	TRBJ2-1	CASSQRGEQFEQFF	TGTGCCAGCAGCCAGCGGGGGGAACAATTTGAGCAGTTCTTC
-	14	-	TRBV6-2/TRBV6-3	TRBJ2-7	CASSYLSGHYEQYF	TGTGCCAGCAGTTACTTGTCGGGGCACTACGAGCAGTACTTC
-	14	TRBD2	TRBV29-1	TRBJ2-5	CSVASGMRGETQYF	TGCAGCGTTGCAAGCGGGATGAGAGGGGAGACCCAGTACTTC
-	15	TRBD2	TRBV4-1	TRBJ2-5	CASSPLGLAGETQYF	TGCGCCAGCAGCCCCCTGGGACTAGCGGGGGAGACCCAGTACTTC
once	13	-	TRBV6-6	TRBJ1-2	CASSPAWGSGYTF	TGTGCCAGCAGTCCCGCGTGGGGTAGTGGCTACACCTTC
-	15	TRBD1	TRBV15	TRBJ2-5	CATSRASGGRETQYF	TGTGCCACCAGCAGAGCCTCAGGGGGTAGGGAGACCCAGTACTTC
-	14	-	TRBV2	TRBJ2-1	CASRLRGSYNEQFF	TGTGCCAGCAGGCTTCGGGGCTCCTACAATGAGCAGTTCTTC
-	13	-	TRBV5-1	TRBJ2-5	CASRRGAGETQYF	TGCGCCAGCAGACGGGGGGCCGGAGAGACCCAGTACTTC
few	17	-	TRBV5-1	TRBJ2-1	CASSFFASAPPYNEQFF	TGCGCCAGCAGCTTCTTTGCTAGCGCGCCACCGTACAATGAGCAGTTCTTC
few	16	-	TRBV7-9	TRBJ1-5	CASSLVFSEPNQPQHF	TGTGCCAGCAGCTTAGTTTTTTCGGAGCCCAATCAGCCCCAGCATTTT
-	16	-	TRBV5-6	TRBJ2-1	CASTLRGIDGNNEQFF	TGTGCCAGCACCTTACGGGGGATTGACGGAAACAATGAGCAGTTCTTC
-	13	-	TRBV15	TRBJ2-1	CATSRDNEGEQFF	TGTGCCACCAGCAGAGATAACGAGGGAGAGCAGTTCTTC
-	17	TRBD1	TRBV7-3	TRBJ1-5	CASSPFGTGGGNQPQHF	TGTGCCAGCAGCCCTTTCGGGACAGGGGGCGGGAATCAGCCCCAGCATTTT
-	11	-	TRBV24-1	TRBJ1-2	CATSAGIGYTF	TGTGCCACCAGTGCGGGGATTGGCTACACCTTC
-	16	-	TRBV3-1	TRBJ2-3	CASSQERGMGTDTQYF	TGTGCCAGCAGCCAAGAGAGGGGGATGGGCACAGATACGCAGTATTTT
few	14	-	TRBV7-2	TRBJ2-7	CASSSPGRPYEQYF	TGTGCCAGCAGCTCACCCGGGAGACCCTACGAGCAGTACTTC